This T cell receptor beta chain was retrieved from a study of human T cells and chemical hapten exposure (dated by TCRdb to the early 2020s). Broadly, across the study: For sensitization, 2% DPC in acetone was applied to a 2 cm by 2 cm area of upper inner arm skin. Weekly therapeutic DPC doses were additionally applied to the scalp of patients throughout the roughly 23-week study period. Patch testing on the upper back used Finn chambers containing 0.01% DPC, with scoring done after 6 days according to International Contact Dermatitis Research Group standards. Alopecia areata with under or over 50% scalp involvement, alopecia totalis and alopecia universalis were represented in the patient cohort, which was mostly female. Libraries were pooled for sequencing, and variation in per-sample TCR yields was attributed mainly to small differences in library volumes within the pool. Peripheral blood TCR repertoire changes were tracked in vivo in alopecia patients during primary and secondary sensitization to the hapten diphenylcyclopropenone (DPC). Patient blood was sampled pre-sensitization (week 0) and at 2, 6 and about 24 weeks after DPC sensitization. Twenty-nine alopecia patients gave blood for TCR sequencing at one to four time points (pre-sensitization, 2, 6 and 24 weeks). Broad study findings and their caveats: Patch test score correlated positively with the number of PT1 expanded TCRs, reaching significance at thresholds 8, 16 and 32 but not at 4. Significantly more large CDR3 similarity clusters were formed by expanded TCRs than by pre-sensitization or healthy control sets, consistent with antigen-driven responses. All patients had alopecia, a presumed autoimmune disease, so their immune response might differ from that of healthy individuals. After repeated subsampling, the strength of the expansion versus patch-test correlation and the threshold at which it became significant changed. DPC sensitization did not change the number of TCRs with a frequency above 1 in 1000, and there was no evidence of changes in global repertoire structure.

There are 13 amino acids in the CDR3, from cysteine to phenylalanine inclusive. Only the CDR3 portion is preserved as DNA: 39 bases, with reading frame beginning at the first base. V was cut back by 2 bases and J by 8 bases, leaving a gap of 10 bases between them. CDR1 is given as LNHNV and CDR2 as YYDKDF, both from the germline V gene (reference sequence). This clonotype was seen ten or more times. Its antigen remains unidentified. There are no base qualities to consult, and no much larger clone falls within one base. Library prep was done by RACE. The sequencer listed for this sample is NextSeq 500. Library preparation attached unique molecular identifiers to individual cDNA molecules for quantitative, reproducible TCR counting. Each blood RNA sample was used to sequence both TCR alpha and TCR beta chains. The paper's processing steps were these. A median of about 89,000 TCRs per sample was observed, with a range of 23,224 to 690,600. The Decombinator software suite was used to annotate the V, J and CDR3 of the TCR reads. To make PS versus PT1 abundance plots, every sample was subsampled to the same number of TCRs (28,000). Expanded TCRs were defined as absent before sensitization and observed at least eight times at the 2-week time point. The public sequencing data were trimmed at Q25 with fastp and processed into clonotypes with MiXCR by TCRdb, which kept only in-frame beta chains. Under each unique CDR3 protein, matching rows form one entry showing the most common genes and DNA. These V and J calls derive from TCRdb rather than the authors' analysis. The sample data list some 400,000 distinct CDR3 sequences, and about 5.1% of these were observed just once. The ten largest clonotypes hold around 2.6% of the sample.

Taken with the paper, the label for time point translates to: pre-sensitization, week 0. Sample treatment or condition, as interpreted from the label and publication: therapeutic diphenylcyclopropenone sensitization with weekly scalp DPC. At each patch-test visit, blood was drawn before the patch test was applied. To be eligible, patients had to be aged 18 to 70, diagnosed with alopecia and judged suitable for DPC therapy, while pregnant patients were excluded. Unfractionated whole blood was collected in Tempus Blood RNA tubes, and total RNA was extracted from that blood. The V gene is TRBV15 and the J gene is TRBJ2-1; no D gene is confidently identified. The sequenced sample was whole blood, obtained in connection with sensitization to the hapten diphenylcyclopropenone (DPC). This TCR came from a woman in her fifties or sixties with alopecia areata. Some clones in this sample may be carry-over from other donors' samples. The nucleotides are TGTGCCACCAGCAGATCCCCCTGGGATGAGCAGTTCTTC. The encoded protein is CATSRSPWDEQFF.